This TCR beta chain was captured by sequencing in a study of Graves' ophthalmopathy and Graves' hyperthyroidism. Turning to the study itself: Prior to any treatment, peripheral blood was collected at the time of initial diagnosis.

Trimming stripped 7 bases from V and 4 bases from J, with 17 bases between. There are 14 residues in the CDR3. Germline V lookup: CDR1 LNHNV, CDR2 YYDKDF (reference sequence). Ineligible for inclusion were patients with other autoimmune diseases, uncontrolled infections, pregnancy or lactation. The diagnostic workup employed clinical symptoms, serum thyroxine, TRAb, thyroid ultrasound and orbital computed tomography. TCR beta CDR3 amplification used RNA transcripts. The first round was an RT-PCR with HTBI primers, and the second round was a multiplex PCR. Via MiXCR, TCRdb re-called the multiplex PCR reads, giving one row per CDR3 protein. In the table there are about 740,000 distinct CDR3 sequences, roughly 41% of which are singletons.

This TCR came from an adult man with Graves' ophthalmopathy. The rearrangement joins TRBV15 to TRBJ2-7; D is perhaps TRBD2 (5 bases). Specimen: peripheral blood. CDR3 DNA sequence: TGTGCCACCACCACGGCAAGCCGGGGATACGAGCAGTACTTC. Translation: CATTTASRGYEQYF.